This T cell receptor beta chain came from a study of Ad26.COV2.S vaccination and SARS-CoV-2 variants. Whole-study context: Donor got 5x10^10 or 1x10^11 viral particles of Ad26.COV2.S. Findings and caveats of the study: Measurement of non-spike TCR breadth gave similar results in vaccine and placebo recipients. In TCR breadth and depth analyses, total T cell responses may have been underestimated.

Clones were sequenced by immunoSEQ multiplex PCR, and TCRdb holds only the in-frame ones, with some missing. The profile shows about 480,000 clones, around 88% of them singletons. Notes on this clone: Its specificity is not known.

Documented treatment: approximately 18 received Ad26.COV2.S at low or high dose, single or two shots; five or six received placebo; per-sample allocation not given. Day 63 after the first injection of vaccine or placebo was the sampling time. Germline V gene sequence: CDR1 ENHRY, CDR2 SYGVKD. V was shortened by 7 bases and J by 6 bases, with 12 bases between the two germline ends. The CDR3 consists of 13 residues. This chain links TRBV10-3 with TRBJ2-2, with D tentatively TRBD2 (6 bases). This sample comprised peripheral blood, obtained in a trial of Ad26.COV2.S vaccine versus placebo. This clonotype was sampled from a person aged 18 to 65 who received the Ad26.COV2.S COVID-19 vaccine or a placebo. Here the CDR3 reads CAITERVAGELFF. CDR3 in DNA: TGTGCCATCACCGAGCGGGTTGCCGGGGAGCTGTTTTTT.